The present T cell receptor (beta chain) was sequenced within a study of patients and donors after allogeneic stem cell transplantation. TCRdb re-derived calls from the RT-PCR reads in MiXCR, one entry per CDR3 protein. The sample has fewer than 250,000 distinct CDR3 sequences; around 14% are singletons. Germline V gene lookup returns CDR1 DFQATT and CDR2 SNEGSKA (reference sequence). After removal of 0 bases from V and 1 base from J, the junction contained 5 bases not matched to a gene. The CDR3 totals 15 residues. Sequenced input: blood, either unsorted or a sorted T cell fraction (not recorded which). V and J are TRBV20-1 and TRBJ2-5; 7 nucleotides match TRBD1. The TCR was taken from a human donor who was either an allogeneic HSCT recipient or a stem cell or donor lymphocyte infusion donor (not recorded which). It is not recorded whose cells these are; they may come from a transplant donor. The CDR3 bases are TGCAGTGCTAGAGATGCCACAGGGGTCCAAGAGACCCAGTACTTC. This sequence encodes CSARDATGVQETQYF.